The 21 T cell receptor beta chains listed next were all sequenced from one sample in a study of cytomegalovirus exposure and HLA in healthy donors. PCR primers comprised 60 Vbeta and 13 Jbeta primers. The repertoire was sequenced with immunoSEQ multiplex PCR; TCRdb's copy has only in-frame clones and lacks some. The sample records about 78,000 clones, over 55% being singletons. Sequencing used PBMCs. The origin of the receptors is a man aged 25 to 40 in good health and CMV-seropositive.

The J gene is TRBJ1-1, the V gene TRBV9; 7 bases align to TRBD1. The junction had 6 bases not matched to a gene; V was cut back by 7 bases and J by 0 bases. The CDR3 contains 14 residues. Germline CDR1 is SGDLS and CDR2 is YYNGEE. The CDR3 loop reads CASGRRGVNTEAFF. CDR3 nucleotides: TGTGCCAGCGGGCGCAGGGGGGTGAACACTGAAGCTTTCTTT.

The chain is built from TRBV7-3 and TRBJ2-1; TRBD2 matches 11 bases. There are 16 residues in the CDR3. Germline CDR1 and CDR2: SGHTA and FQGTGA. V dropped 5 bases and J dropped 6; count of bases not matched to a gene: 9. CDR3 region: CASSVSGRAGFNEQFF. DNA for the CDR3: TGTGCCAGCAGCGTTAGCGGGAGGGCCGGTTTCAATGAGCAGTTCTTC.

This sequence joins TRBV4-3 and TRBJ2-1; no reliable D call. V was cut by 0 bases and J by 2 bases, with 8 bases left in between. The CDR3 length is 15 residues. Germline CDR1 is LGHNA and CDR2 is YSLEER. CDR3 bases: TGCGCCAGCAGCCAAGACTCCGTTGCCTACAATGAGCAGTTCTTC. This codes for CASSQDSVAYNEQFF.

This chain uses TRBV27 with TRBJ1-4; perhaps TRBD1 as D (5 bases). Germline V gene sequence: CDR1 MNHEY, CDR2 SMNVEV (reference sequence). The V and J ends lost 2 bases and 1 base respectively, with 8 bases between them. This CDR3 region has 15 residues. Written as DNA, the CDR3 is TGTGCCAGCAGTTTAGCGGGGGGAACTAATGAAAAACTGTTTTTT. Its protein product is CASSLAGGTNEKLFF.

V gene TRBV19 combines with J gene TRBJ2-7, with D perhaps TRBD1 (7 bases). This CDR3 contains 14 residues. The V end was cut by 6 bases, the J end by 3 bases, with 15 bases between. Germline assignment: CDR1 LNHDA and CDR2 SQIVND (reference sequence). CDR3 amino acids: CASRKDREDYEQYF. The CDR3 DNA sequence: TGTGCCAGTAGGAAAGACAGGGAGGACTACGAGCAGTACTTC.

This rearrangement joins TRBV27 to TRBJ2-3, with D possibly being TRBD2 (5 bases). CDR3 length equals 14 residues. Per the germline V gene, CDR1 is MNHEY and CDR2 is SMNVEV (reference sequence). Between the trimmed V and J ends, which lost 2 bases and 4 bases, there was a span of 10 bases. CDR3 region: CASSLGLAADTQYF. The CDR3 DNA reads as TGTGCCAGCAGTTTAGGGCTAGCCGCAGATACGCAGTATTTT.

The CDR3 region is CASSGRTSGGEDYNEQFF. DNA for the CDR3: TGCGCCAGCAGCGGGAGGACTAGCGGGGGGGAGGACTACAATGAGCAGTTCTTC. The chain recombines TRBV5-1 with TRBJ2-1; 15 positions match TRBD2. V gave up 4 bases and J gave up 3 bases; unmatched junction bases: 8. This CDR3 region has 18 residues. Germline V gene sequence: CDR1 SGHRS, CDR2 YFSETQ.

The CDR3 DNA reads as TGCGCCAGCAGCTTGGGGACAGGGGGCGGATATGGCTACACCTTC. Translated, it gives CASSLGTGGGYGYTF. This chain uses TRBV5-1 with TRBJ1-2; TRBD1 agrees at 11 bases. Germline CDR1 and CDR2: SGHRS and YFSETQ. V lost 0 bases and J lost 5; bases outside the gene matches: 3. The CDR3 contains 15 residues.

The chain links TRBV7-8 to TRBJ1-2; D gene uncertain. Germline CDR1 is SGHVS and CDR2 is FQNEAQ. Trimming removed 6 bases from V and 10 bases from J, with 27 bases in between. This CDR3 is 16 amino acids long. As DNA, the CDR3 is TGTGCCAGCAGGGCCGGGATCACCAACCCGGTTGGTGACTACACCTTC. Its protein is CASRAGITNPVGDYTF.

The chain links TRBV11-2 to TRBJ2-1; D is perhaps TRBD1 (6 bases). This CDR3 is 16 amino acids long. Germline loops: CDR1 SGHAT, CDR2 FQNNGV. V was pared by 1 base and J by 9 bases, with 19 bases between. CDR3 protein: CASSLVGTPVGGEQFF. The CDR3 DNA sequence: TGTGCCAGCAGCTTAGTAGGGACACCCGTAGGTGGTGAGCAGTTCTTC.

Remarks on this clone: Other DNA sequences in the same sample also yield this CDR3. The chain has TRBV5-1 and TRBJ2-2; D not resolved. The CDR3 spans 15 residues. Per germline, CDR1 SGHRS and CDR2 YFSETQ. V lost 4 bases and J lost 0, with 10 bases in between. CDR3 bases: TGCGCCAGCAGCCTCAGAACCTCGAACACCGGGGAGCTGTTTTTT. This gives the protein CASSLRTSNTGELFF.

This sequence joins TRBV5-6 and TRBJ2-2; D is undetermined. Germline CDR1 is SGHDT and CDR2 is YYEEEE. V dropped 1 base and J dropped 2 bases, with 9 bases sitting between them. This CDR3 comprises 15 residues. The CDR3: CASSLRYSNTGELFF. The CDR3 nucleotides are TGTGCCAGCAGCTTGCGTTACAGTAACACCGGGGAGCTGTTTTTT.

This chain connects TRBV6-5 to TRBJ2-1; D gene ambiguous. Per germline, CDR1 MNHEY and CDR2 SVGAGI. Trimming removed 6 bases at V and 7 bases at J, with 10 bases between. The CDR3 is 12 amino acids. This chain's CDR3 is CASRTTSNEQFF. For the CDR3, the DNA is TGTGCCAGCAGAACGACATCAAATGAGCAGTTCTTC.

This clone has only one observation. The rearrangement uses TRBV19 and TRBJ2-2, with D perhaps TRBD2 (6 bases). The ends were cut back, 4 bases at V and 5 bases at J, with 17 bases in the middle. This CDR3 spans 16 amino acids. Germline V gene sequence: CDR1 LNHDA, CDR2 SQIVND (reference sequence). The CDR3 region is CASSTPRRGRTGELFF. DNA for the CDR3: TGTGCCAGTAGTACCCCCCGGAGGGGAAGGACCGGGGAGCTGTTTTTT.

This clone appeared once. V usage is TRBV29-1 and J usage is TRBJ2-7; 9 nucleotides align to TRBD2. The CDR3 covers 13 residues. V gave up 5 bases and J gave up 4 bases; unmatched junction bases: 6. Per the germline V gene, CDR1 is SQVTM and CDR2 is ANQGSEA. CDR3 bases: TGCAGCGTTTCAGCGGGGGGATCATACGAGCAGTACTTC. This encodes CSVSAGGSYEQYF.

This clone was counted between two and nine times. CDR3 DNA: TGTGCCAGCAGCCTACAGGGGGCGACTAATGAAAAACTGTTTTTT. Its translation: CASSLQGATNEKLFF. The chain links TRBV11-2 to TRBJ1-4; 9 bases match TRBD1. V was clipped by 5 bases and J by 2 bases; unmatched bases: 3. This CDR3 region has 15 residues. Germline V gives CDR1 SGHAT, CDR2 FQNNGV. The full variable domain, in which reference TRBV11-2 and TRBJ1-4 provide the parts outside the CDR3, is EAGVAQSPRYKIIEKRQSVAFWCNPISGHATLYWYQQILGQGPKLLIQFQNNGVVDDSQLPKDRFSAERLKGVDSTLKIQPAKLEDSAVYLCASSLQGATNEKLFFGSGTQLSVL.

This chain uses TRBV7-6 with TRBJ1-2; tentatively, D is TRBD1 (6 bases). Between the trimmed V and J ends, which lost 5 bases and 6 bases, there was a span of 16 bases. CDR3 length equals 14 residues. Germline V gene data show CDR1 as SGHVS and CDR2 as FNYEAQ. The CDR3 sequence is CASSQLQGSHGYTF. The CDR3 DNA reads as TGTGCCAGCAGCCAGCTACAGGGTTCTCATGGCTACACCTTC.

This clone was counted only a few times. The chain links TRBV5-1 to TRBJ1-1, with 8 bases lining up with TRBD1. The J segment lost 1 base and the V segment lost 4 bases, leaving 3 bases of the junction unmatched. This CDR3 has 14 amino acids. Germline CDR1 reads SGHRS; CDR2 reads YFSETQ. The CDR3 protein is CASSPGTGNTEAFF. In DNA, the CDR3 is TGCGCCAGCAGCCCTGGGACAGGGAACACTGAAGCTTTCTTT. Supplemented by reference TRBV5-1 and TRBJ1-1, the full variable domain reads KAGVTQTPRYLIKTRGQQVTLSCSPISGHRSVSWYQQTPGQGLQFLFEYFSETQRNKGNFPGRFSGRQFSNSRSEMNVSTLELGDSALYLCASSPGTGNTEAFFGQGTRLTVV.

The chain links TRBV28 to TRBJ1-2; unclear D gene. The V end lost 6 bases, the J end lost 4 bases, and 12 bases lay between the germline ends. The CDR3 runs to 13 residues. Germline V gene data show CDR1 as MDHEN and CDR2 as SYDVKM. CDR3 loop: CASSLTVLYGYTF. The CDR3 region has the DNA TGTGCCAGCAGCCTTACAGTGCTCTATGGCTACACCTTC.

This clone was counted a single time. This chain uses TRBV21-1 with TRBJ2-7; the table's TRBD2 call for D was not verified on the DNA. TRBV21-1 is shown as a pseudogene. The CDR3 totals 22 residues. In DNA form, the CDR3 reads TGTGCCAGCAGCAAACCACAGAGCCGGAAACATAGCGGCACCGGCCGCCTATACGAGCAGTACTTC. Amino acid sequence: CASSKPQSRKHSGTGRLYEQYF.

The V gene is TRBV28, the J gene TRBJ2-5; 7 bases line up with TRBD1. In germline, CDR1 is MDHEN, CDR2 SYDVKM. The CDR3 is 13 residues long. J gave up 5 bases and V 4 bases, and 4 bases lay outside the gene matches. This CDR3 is CASSSTGWETQYF. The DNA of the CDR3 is TGTGCCAGCAGTTCGACAGGGTGGGAGACCCAGTACTTC.